A single sample gave rise to the 17 T cell receptor beta chains below, sequenced in a study of OX40 agonist ivuxolimab in advanced cancers. Measured with immunoSEQ multiplex PCR; TCRdb has only the in-frame clones, and not every one. The table includes about 70,000 clones, about nine tenths detected once. Sequenced material: CD4+ or CD8+ T cells sorted from blood, taken in a trial of the OX40 agonist ivuxolimab. These receptors were obtained from an adult with an advanced solid tumor such as melanoma, head and neck, liver or kidney cancer.

This chain connects TRBV4-1 to TRBJ2-6; 10 nucleotides line up with TRBD1. V shed 5 bases and J 1 base; nucleotides not matched to a gene: 8. The germline V gene has CDR1 MGHRA and CDR2 YSYEKL. The CDR3 runs 18 residues. Written as DNA, the CDR3 is TGCGCCAGCAGCTTACCCCGGGACAGGGGATCTGGGGCCAACGTCCTGACTTTC. Its protein product is CASSLPRDRGSGANVLTF.

This sequence joins TRBV7-3 and TRBJ2-2; D gene uncertain. The V gene lost 3 bases and the J gene lost 3 bases, with 11 bases spanning the gap. Germline CDR1 reads SGHTA; CDR2 reads FQGTGA. The CDR3 length is 15 residues. CDR3 in DNA: TGTGCCAGCAGCTTGGGTCAGACGGACACCGGGGAGCTGTTTTTT. Protein: CASSLGQTDTGELFF.

V gene TRBV6-5 combines with J gene TRBJ2-2; D uncertain. Trimming took off 5 bases at V and 1 base at J, with 11 bases between the two ends. The germline CDR1 and CDR2 sequences are MNHEY and SVGAGI. The CDR3 has 15 residues. This chain's CDR3 is CASSRDTRNTGELFF. The CDR3 nucleotides are TGTGCCAGCAGTCGCGATACCAGGAACACCGGGGAGCTGTTTTTT.

The chain combines TRBV28 with TRBJ2-5, with TRBD2 matching 8 bases. The J call may be wrong; the DNA end is better matched by TRBJ2-7. The CDR3 length is 15 residues. Germline V gene lookup returns CDR1 MDHEN and CDR2 SYDVKM. The CDR3 DNA sequence: TGTGCCAGCCTTTTCGGGGGGGCGAACATCTACGAGCAGTACTTC. Amino acids: CASLFGGANIYEQYF.

This chain joins TRBV19 and TRBJ1-2, with D unresolved. Germline assignment: CDR1 LNHDA and CDR2 SQIVND (reference sequence). V was clipped by 1 base and J by 5 bases, with 14 bases between them. The CDR3 is 15 amino acids. CDR3 bases: TGTGCCAGTAGTATAGGTTTCAGGAATCTATATGGCTACACCTTC. Translated: CASSIGFRNLYGYTF.

This chain connects TRBV6-1 to TRBJ2-3; 9 nucleotides match TRBD2. V lost 7 bases and J lost 0; bases outside the gene matches: 5. Germline V gene data show CDR1 as MNHNS and CDR2 as SASEGT. The length of the CDR3 is 15 residues. Here the CDR3 DNA reads TGTGCCAGCAAGCCAAGCGGGGGGAGCACAGATACGCAGTATTTT. It translates to CASKPSGGSTDTQYF.

The chain uses TRBV6-1 and TRBJ1-5; D is uncertain. In germline, CDR1 is MNHNS, CDR2 SASEGT. Trimming shortened V by 7 bases and J by 1 base, and 5 bases separated the two germline ends. CDR3 size: 12 residues. CDR3 amino acids: CASKESNQPQHF. Here the CDR3 DNA reads TGTGCCAGCAAGGAGAGCAATCAGCCCCAGCATTTT.

V gene TRBV5-1 combines with J gene TRBJ2-7; D uncertain. The CDR3 covers 15 residues. Trimming removed 0 bases from V and 3 bases from J, with 13 bases in between. Per the germline V gene, CDR1 is SGHRS and CDR2 is YFSETQ. The CDR3 DNA is TGCGCCAGCAGCTTGGCTCCCGACCCCGGCTACGAGCAGTACTTC. This translates into CASSLAPDPGYEQYF.

V usage is TRBV30 and J usage is TRBJ2-1; 8 positions match TRBD2. CDR1 is GTSNPN, CDR2 SVGIG, per germline (reference sequence). The CDR3 is 15 residues long. V gave up 4 bases and J gave up 2 bases; unmatched junction bases: 7. CDR3 sequence reads: CAWISRGGPYNEQFF. The CDR3 region has the DNA TGTGCCTGGATTAGTCGGGGGGGCCCCTACAATGAGCAGTTCTTC.

This chain joins TRBV27 and TRBJ2-7; TRBD1 matches at 7 bases. CDR3 length: 13 amino acids. J lost 2 bases, V lost 5 bases, and 3 bases had no gene match. Germline V gene data show CDR1 as MNHEY and CDR2 as SMNVEV (reference sequence). CDR3 protein: CASSATGAYEQYF. CDR3 DNA: TGTGCCAGCAGTGCCACAGGGGCCTACGAGCAGTACTTC.

Written as DNA, the CDR3 is TGCGCCAGCAGCTTGAGGCAGGAGAACACTGAAGCTTTCTTT. Amino acid sequence: CASSLRQENTEAFF. The V and J genes are TRBV5-1 and TRBJ1-1; D not certain. Germline V gene data show CDR1 as SGHRS and CDR2 as YFSETQ. V lost 1 base to trimming and J lost 1 base, with 8 bases between them. The CDR3 loop spans 14 amino acids.

This rearrangement joins TRBV7-8 to TRBJ2-1; 7 nucleotides align to TRBD2. CDR1 SGHVS and CDR2 FQNEAQ come from the germline V gene. The CDR3 extends over 13 amino acids. V lost 8 bases, J lost 7 bases, and 8 bases stayed unmatched. CDR3 DNA: TGTGCCAGCGGATTGATGGGAGGGAATGAGCAGTTCTTC. Protein sequence: CASGLMGGNEQFF. The variable domain in full, completed from reference TRBV7-8 and TRBJ2-1, reads GAGVSQSPRYKVAKRGQDVALRCDPISGHVSLFWYQQALGQGPEFLTYFQNEAQLDKSGLPSDRFFAERPEGSVSTLKIQRTQQEDSAVYLCASGLMGGNEQFFGPGTRLTVL.

The chain joins TRBV9 to TRBJ2-3; 9 bases match TRBD1. This CDR3 is 16 amino acids long. Germline V lookup: CDR1 SGDLS, CDR2 YYNGEE. The junction had 10 bases not matched to a gene; V was cut back by 4 bases and J by 4 bases. The CDR3 region has the DNA TGTGCCAGCAGCTTATACCGGGACAGGGAGTCAGATACGCAGTATTTT. It is translated as CASSLYRDRESDTQYF. Based on the CDR3 plus reference TRBV9 and TRBJ2-3, the full variable domain is DSGVTQTPKHLITATGQRVTLRCSPRSGDLSVYWYQQSLDQGLQFLIQYYNGEERAKGNILERFSAQQFPDLHSELNLSSLELGDSALYFCASSLYRDRESDTQYFGPGTRLTVL.

The CDR3 reads CASSLSISRGGNSPLHF. For the CDR3, the DNA is TGTGCCAGCAGCTTAAGTATTAGCCGGGGGGGAAATTCACCCCTCCACTTT. The chain uses TRBV7-2 and TRBJ1-6, with D possibly being TRBD1 (5 bases). Germline V lookup: CDR1 SGHTA, CDR2 FQGNSA. V was clipped by 2 bases and J by 7 bases, with 18 bases between them. This CDR3 is 17 amino acids long.

The gene calls are TRBV5-1 and TRBJ2-2, with D tentatively TRBD1 (6 bases). Germline values: CDR1 SGHRS, CDR2 YFSETQ. CDR3 length equals 14 residues. The ends were cut back, 4 bases at V and 4 bases at J, with 11 bases in the middle. CDR3: CASSRTGFTGELFF. In DNA form, the CDR3 reads TGCGCCAGCAGCCGTACAGGGTTCACCGGGGAGCTGTTTTTT. Supplemented by reference TRBV5-1 and TRBJ2-2, the full variable domain reads KAGVTQTPRYLIKTRGQQVTLSCSPISGHRSVSWYQQTPGQGLQFLFEYFSETQRNKGNFPGRFSGRQFSNSRSEMNVSTLELGDSALYLCASSRTGFTGELFFGEGSRLTVL.

The V call is TRBV7-3, the J call TRBJ2-7; 7 bases map to TRBD1. Trimming took 2 bases from V and 3 from J; bases not matched to a gene: 7. Germline CDR1 SGHTA, CDR2 FQGTGA. The CDR3 covers 15 residues. The chain's CDR3 is CASSLSGGAHYEQYF. CDR3 bases: TGTGCCAGCAGCTTATCAGGGGGAGCCCACTACGAGCAGTACTTC.

For this clone: Relative to the germline gene, one junction end is altered; a read error may explain this. J is TRBJ1-4 and V is TRBV28, with a possible D match to TRBD1 (6 bases). Germline CDR1 and CDR2: MDHEN and SYDVKM. CDR3 size: 16 residues. The CDR3 DNA reads as TGTGCCAGCAGTCTATGGGGGGGCACGACTAATGAAAAACTGTTTTTT. This codes for CASSLWGGTTNEKLFF.